This T cell receptor beta chain was obtained from a study of blood T cell repertoires in COVID-19. On the study more broadly: Samples taken during acute and convalescent COVID-19 were collected in the United States, Italy and Spain. Nucleic acid was either cDNA or gDNA, and it came from T cells, B-cell-depleted T cells, or PBMCs.

This clone appeared once. Germline CDR1 MNHEY, CDR2 SVGAGI. The CDR3 is 14 amino acids. Between the trimmed V and J ends, which lost 8 bases and 1 base, there was a span of 14 bases. Per the original data handling: Reference gene primers were amplified, and this amplification served to estimate nucleated cell counts. Clones were sequenced by immunoSEQ multiplex PCR, and TCRdb holds only the in-frame ones, with some missing. V and J calls and clone size come straight from that table; D and trimming were deduced from the DNA. The sample carries roughly 70,000 clones, 84% recorded once. The chain combines TRBV6-5 with TRBJ1-1; tentatively, D is TRBD1 (6 bases). This clonotype was sampled from a woman aged 60-75 years with acute or convalescent COVID-19. Sequencing was done on a sample of peripheral blood. The CDR3 DNA sequence: TGTGCCAGCCAGGACAGCGTTGGGAACACTGAAGCTTTCTTT. It encodes CASQDSVGNTEAFF.